The sequence of this TCR beta chain was determined in a study of blood T cell repertoires in COVID-19. For the study at large: Samples representing acute and convalescent COVID-19 were sourced from the United States, Italy and Spain. From T cells, B-cell-depleted T cells, or PBMCs came the material, which was cDNA or gDNA.

A word on this clone: The junction departs from the called germline gene at one end, perhaps through a read error.

In the authors' methods: Cell counts per sample came from amplifying reference gene primers. TCRdb's copy holds only in-frame clones and misses some; the assay was immunoSEQ multiplex PCR. V, J and clone size were drawn from that table, and D and trimming were deduced from the DNA. The table includes just under 150,000 clones, about nine tenths detected once. This TCR came from a man in his forties or fifties who had recovered from COVID-19. Sequenced: peripheral blood.

For the CDR3, the DNA is TGCGCCAGCAGCTTGGGCAGGGGCCCGGACGGAATGATCTTT. Translated: CASSLGRGPDGMIF. The chain couples TRBV5-1 to TRBJ1-1, with D perhaps matching TRBD1 (6 bases). The CDR3 consists of 14 residues. Looked up from germline, CDR1 is SGHRS and CDR2 is YFSETQ.